The next 29 T cell receptor beta chains were all read from a single sample in a study of sequential checkpoint blockade in melanoma (dated by TCRdb to about 2019). What this sample's treatment or condition label stands for: randomized to nivolumab then ipilimumab (arm A) or the reverse (arm B). Libraries came from the immunoSEQ multiplex PCR assay. TCRdb limited this immuneACCESS table to in-frame rearrangements with V and J called. A share of clones is missing; checked studies link under half to unresolved V genes, and the rest is unexplained. The sample table records 15,000 to 20,000 clones; just under 75% of these occur just once. The ten top clones hold 21% of the sample. The specimen was CD8+ T cells sorted from blood (inferred from file names), collected from a patient given nivolumab and ipilimumab in sequence. These receptors were taken from a human donor with melanoma.

As for this clone: A far larger clone is off by one base, so a read error is likely. The chain combines TRBV2 with TRBJ2-5, with a possible D match to TRBD2 (5 bases). The CDR3 has 15 amino acids. The V gene lost 9 bases and the J gene lost 5 bases, with 22 bases spanning the gap. Germline-derived CDR1 and CDR2 are SNHLY and FYNNEI. CDR3 bases: TGTGCCAGAAGATTCAGACTATGGACCCAGGAGACCCAGTACTTC. It is translated as CARRFRLWTQETQYF.

Worth noting for this clone: Just one base apart from a much larger clone, this may be a read error. Other DNA sequences of this sample code for an identical CDR3. The chain couples TRBV4-2 to TRBJ2-7; possibly TRBD2 for D (6 bases). Trimming took 3 bases from V and 6 from J, leaving 12 bases between them. The CDR3 runs 13 residues. CDR1 and CDR2 (germline): LGHNA, YNFKEQ. DNA of the CDR3: TGTGCCAGCAGCCAGGCGGGGTCTCCCGAGCAGTACTTC. Its protein is CASSQAGSPEQYF.

This sequence joins TRBV9 and TRBJ1-1; 9 nucleotides match TRBD1. The CDR3 covers 14 residues. The V and J ends lost 3 bases and 7 bases, in that order; junction bases with no gene match: 7. From germline, CDR1 is SGDLS and CDR2 YYNGEE. In DNA form, the CDR3 reads TGTGCCAGCAGCGAGGGACAGGGCGGAGGTGAAGCTTTCTTT. It yields the protein CASSEGQGGGEAFF. Using reference TRBV9 and TRBJ1-1 for the parts outside the CDR3, the full variable domain is DSGVTQTPKHLITATGQRVTLRCSPRSGDLSVYWYQQSLDQGLQFLIQYYNGEERAKGNILERFSAQQFPDLHSELNLSSLELGDSALYFCASSEGQGGGEAFFGQGTRLTVV.

Sample share makes this clone medium-sized. V and J are TRBV5-8 and TRBJ1-5; D not resolved. The CDR3 extends over 14 amino acids. V lost 3 bases and J 0 bases, leaving 7 bases between the germline ends. Germline assignment: CDR1 SGHTS and CDR2 YDEGEE. The DNA of the CDR3 is TGTGCCAGCAGCTACCACAATAGCAATCAGCCCCAGCATTTT. Its protein is CASSYHNSNQPQHF.

The rearrangement joins TRBV5-1 to TRBJ1-2; TRBD1 matches 7 bases. The CDR3 consists of 13 residues. V shed 7 bases and J 4 bases; nucleotides not matched to a gene: 7. Germline assignment: CDR1 SGHRS and CDR2 YFSETQ. In DNA, the CDR3 is TGCGCCAGCGGCTACGACAGGGCCTATGGCTACACCTTC. Its translation is CASGYDRAYGYTF.

The CDR3 protein is CASSSFTGELFF. The CDR3 DNA reads TGTGCCAGCAGTTCCTTTACCGGGGAGCTGTTTTTT. This chain connects TRBV27 to TRBJ2-2, with D unresolved. Germline-derived CDR1 and CDR2 are MNHEY and SMNVEV (reference sequence). CDR3 length equals 12 residues. V gave up 4 bases and J gave up 5 bases, with 5 bases separating them.

By share of the sample, this clone is medium-sized. The genes are TRBV19 and TRBJ2-7, with TRBD1 matching over 8 bases. Trimming took 0 bases from V and 6 from J; bases not matched to a gene: 7. This CDR3 is 15 amino acids long. In germline, CDR1 is LNHDA, CDR2 SQIVND (reference sequence). CDR3 loop: CASSIDDRGNVEQYF. The CDR3 region has the DNA TGTGCCAGTAGTATAGACGACAGGGGTAACGTCGAGCAGTACTTC.

The chain has TRBV9 and TRBJ2-4, with TRBD1 matching 9 bases. The V gene end was trimmed by 3 bases and the J gene end by 6 bases; junction bases not matched to a gene: 13. Germline CDR1 is SGDLS and CDR2 is YYNGEE. The length of the CDR3 is 17 residues. The CDR3 DNA reads TGTGCCAGCAGCGCCCGCCCTACGGGACAGGGACTAAACATTCAGTACTTC. Residues: CASSARPTGQGLNIQYF.

This clone was seen a few times. The V and J genes are TRBV7-9 and TRBJ2-7; weak D call: TRBD2 (6 bases). The CDR3 has 15 amino acids. The V end was cut by 5 bases, the J end by 0 bases, with 14 bases between. The germline V gene encodes CDR1 SEHNR and CDR2 FQNEAQ (reference sequence). Here the CDR3 DNA reads TGTGCCAGCAGCCGTTACCCGCGGGACTCCTACGAGCAGTACTTC. Protein: CASSRYPRDSYEQYF.

J is TRBJ2-1 and V is TRBV9; a weak D match, TRBD1 (6 bases). The V end lost 4 bases, the J end lost 3 bases, and 11 bases lay between the germline ends. This CDR3 has 14 residues. CDR1 and CDR2 from the germline V gene are SGDLS and YYNGEE. The CDR3 region is CASSLQGNYNEQFF. The CDR3 coding sequence is TGTGCCAGCAGCCTCCAGGGGAACTACAATGAGCAGTTCTTC.

J is TRBJ2-7 and V is TRBV27, with D possibly being TRBD2 (5 bases). The length of the CDR3 is 14 residues. CDR1 MNHEY and CDR2 SMNVEV come from the germline V gene (reference sequence). Trimming removed 7 bases from V and 3 bases from J, with 16 bases in between. The CDR3 sequence is CASTSPGMNYEQYF. The CDR3 DNA reads TGTGCCAGCACCTCACCCGGGATGAACTACGAGCAGTACTTC.

The chain joins TRBV5-4 to TRBJ1-2, with 8 bases aligning to TRBD1. Per germline, CDR1 SGHNT and CDR2 YYREEE (reference sequence). The CDR3 is 13 residues long. V gave up 4 bases and J gave up 10 bases; unmatched junction bases: 9. The CDR3 bases are TGTGCCAGCAGCCCTGGGACAGGAGAGGACTACACCTTC. It encodes CASSPGTGEDYTF.

This clone was detected a few times. V and J are TRBV6-4 and TRBJ1-1, with no clear D. Germline-derived CDR1 and CDR2 are MRHNA and SNTAGT. This CDR3 spans 15 amino acids. V lost 2 bases and J 4 bases, leaving 14 bases between the germline ends. CDR3 sequence: CASSDTAGDVTEAFF. CDR3 nucleotide sequence: TGTGCCAGCAGTGACACAGCAGGTGATGTCACTGAAGCTTTCTTT.

The chain recombines TRBV27 with TRBJ1-2; 10 positions match TRBD1. The CDR3 runs to 15 residues. Germline V gene sequence: CDR1 MNHEY, CDR2 SMNVEV (reference sequence). V shed 5 bases, J shed 5 bases, and the junction held 8 bases outside the gene matches. Here the CDR3 DNA reads TGTGCCAGCAGTCCCCTGAGGGGACAGGGGTATGGCTACACCTTC. It yields the protein CASSPLRGQGYGYTF.

The gene calls are TRBV14 and TRBJ2-7; no firm D call. V lost 3 bases and J lost 5, with 8 bases in between. Germline V gives CDR1 SGHDN, CDR2 FVKESK. The CDR3 totals 12 residues. CDR3 nucleotides: TGTGCCAGCAGCCAGTCGTTCCACGAGCAGTACTTC. This translates into CASSQSFHEQYF.

This chain connects TRBV5-6 to TRBJ2-7, with D possibly being TRBD1 (5 bases). The CDR3 runs 12 residues. Germline V lookup: CDR1 SGHDT, CDR2 YYEEEE. The V end lost 2 bases, the J end lost 6 bases, and 9 bases lay between the germline ends. DNA for the CDR3: TGTGCCAGCAGCTTTTCAGGGTTCGAGCAGTACTTC. It encodes CASSFSGFEQYF.

The rearrangement joins TRBV5-4 to TRBJ2-1, with TRBD2 identical over 8 bases. Germline V lookup: CDR1 SGHNT, CDR2 YYREEE (reference sequence). V lost 1 base and J lost 1; bases outside the gene matches: 1. The CDR3 length is 15 residues. The CDR3 protein is CASSLKRESYNEQFF. The CDR3 DNA reads TGTGCCAGCAGCTTGAAGCGGGAGTCCTACAATGAGCAGTTCTTC.

The chain combines TRBV6-4 with TRBJ2-1; perhaps TRBD1 as D (7 bases). V was pared by 4 bases and J by 5 bases, with 15 bases between. Germline V gives CDR1 MRHNA, CDR2 SNTAGT. The length of the CDR3 is 15 residues. CDR3 sequence: CASSVSGGGNNEQFF. The CDR3 DNA is TGTGCCAGCAGTGTTAGCGGAGGGGGCAACAATGAGCAGTTCTTC.

The chain combines TRBV28 with TRBJ1-5; tentative D call: TRBD1 (5 bases). Trimming took 9 bases from V and 4 from J, leaving 16 bases between them. The CDR3 totals 14 residues. Germline CDR1 and CDR2: MDHEN and SYDVKM. CDR3: CASRTPNSNQPQHF. The DNA of the CDR3 is TGTGCCAGTCGGACACCCAACAGTAATCAGCCCCAGCATTTT.

On this clone itself: Sequence at one end of the junction differs from germline and may be a read error. This chain uses TRBV6-5 with TRBJ2-6; unclear D gene. The CDR3 runs 15 residues. Per the germline V gene, CDR1 is MNHEY and CDR2 is SVGAGI. This CDR3 is CASSDSHSGANVLTF. CDR3 nucleotide sequence: TGTGCCAGCAGTGACTCACACTCTGGGGCCAACGTCCTGACTTTC.

V is TRBV7-5 and J is TRBJ1-2; the table's D call, TRBD1, was not checked against the DNA. TRBV7-5 is flagged as a pseudogene. The CDR3 has 16 amino acids. The CDR3 bases are TGTGCCAGAAGCTTACGGGGGCCCCGACAGGGTTATGGCTACACCTTC. The encoded protein is CARSLRGPRQGYGYTF.

This clone was counted only a few times. CDR3 amino acids: CASSLGQGQPQHF. As DNA, the CDR3 is TGTGCCAGCAGCTTGGGTCAGGGCCAGCCCCAGCATTTT. This sequence joins TRBV9 and TRBJ1-5, with D possibly being TRBD1 (5 bases). The CDR3 totals 13 residues. V was clipped by 4 bases and J by 7 bases, with 12 bases between them. The germline V gene has CDR1 SGDLS and CDR2 YYNGEE.

CDR3 nucleotide sequence: TGTGCCATCAGTGAGTTTCGGGCCCCTTGGGAGGGCAATCAGCCCCAGCATTTT. Encoded protein: CAISEFRAPWEGNQPQHF. This sequence joins TRBV10-3 and TRBJ1-5; D is uncertain. Germline V gene lookup returns CDR1 ENHRY and CDR2 SYGVKD. The germline V and J ends were trimmed by 1 base and 2 bases, with 18 bases remaining between them. The CDR3 is 18 residues long.

The chain couples TRBV6-6 to TRBJ1-5, with 7 bases that match TRBD1. V gave up 6 bases and J gave up 6 bases; unmatched junction bases: 8. CDR1 is MNHNY, CDR2 SVGAGI, per germline (reference sequence). There are 14 residues in the CDR3. The CDR3 DNA reads as TGTGCCAGCAGAAGGGGGCGCGAGCCTCAGCCCCAGCATTTT. It is translated as CASRRGREPQPQHF.

The CDR3 DNA is TGTGCCAGCAGCTTCGCGACTAGCGGCTACGAGCAGTACTTC. Protein: CASSFATSGYEQYF. The gene calls are TRBV5-8 and TRBJ2-7; TRBD2 matches at 9 bases. This CDR3 is 14 amino acids long. The trim removed 2 bases at V and 3 bases at J, leaving 3 bases unmatched. The germline V gene has CDR1 SGHTS and CDR2 YDEGEE.

The chain links TRBV19 to TRBJ1-1; no firm D call. V was cut by 4 bases and J by 1 base, with 10 bases left in between. Germline loops: CDR1 LNHDA, CDR2 SQIVND (reference sequence). This CDR3 is built from 14 residues. For the CDR3, the DNA is TGTGCCAGTAGTACCCAACCCGGGAACACTGAAGCTTTCTTT. It is translated as CASSTQPGNTEAFF.

V is TRBV28 and J is TRBJ2-7, with 9 bases identical to TRBD2. CDR1 and CDR2 from the germline V gene are MDHEN and SYDVKM. V shed 2 bases, J shed 2 bases, and the junction held 4 bases outside the gene matches. The CDR3 spans 15 residues. CDR3: CASSLGLAGTYEQYF. DNA of the CDR3: TGTGCCAGCAGTTTAGGGCTAGCGGGAACCTACGAGCAGTACTTC.

This clone was seen more than once but under ten times. This sequence joins TRBV9 and TRBJ2-7, with a weak D call TRBD1 (6 bases). Trimming took off 2 bases at V and 0 bases at J, with 12 bases between the two ends. The CDR3 consists of 15 residues. In germline, CDR1 is SGDLS, CDR2 YYNGEE. The CDR3 sequence: CASSVSDRPSYEQYF. CDR3 sequence (DNA): TGTGCCAGCAGCGTTTCGGACAGACCCTCCTACGAGCAGTACTTC.

The chain carries TRBV4-1 and TRBJ2-1; 10 bases agree with TRBD2. CDR1 is MGHRA, CDR2 YSYEKL, per germline. This CDR3 is 18 amino acids long. V was pared by 4 bases and J by 5 bases, with 14 bases of the junction left unmatched. The CDR3 nucleotides are TGCGCCAGCAGCCTCCGATTCCCCCTAGCGGGAGTGGACAATGAGCAGTTCTTC. Protein: CASSLRFPLAGVDNEQFF.